Only a few counts were recorded for the clone carrying this T cell receptor (beta chain). Its specificity is not known. The data belong to a study of CD8 T cells in ankylosing spondylitis. A quantitative 5'-RACE method, one with molecular barcodes, was used to make TCR beta libraries. From the 5' RACE reads, TCRdb called clonotypes with MiXCR, one entry per CDR3 protein. Here the sample spans 29,000 or so distinct CDR3 sequences, roughly 5.3% being singletons. This CDR3 has 17 amino acids. Trimming left V 2 bases short and J 4 bases short, with 18 bases between. From germline, CDR1 is SGDLS and CDR2 YYNGEE. Study findings and constraints: Enrichment of disease-linked clones was reportedly significant in matched ankylosing spondylitis synovial fluid. A TCR beta motif of fewer than ten highly homologous variants seemed to mark ankylosing spondylitis blood.

This chain uses TRBV9 with TRBJ2-2; D is possibly TRBD1 or TRBD2 (6 bases each). The sequenced sample consisted of blood, either unsorted or a sorted T cell fraction (not recorded which). The clonotype comes from a female donor with ankylosing spondylitis or in good health (not recorded which). The CDR3 here is CASSVAGTNRFTGELFF. Written as DNA, the CDR3 is TGTGCCAGCAGCGTGGCGGGGACAAATAGATTCACCGGGGAGCTGTTTTTT.